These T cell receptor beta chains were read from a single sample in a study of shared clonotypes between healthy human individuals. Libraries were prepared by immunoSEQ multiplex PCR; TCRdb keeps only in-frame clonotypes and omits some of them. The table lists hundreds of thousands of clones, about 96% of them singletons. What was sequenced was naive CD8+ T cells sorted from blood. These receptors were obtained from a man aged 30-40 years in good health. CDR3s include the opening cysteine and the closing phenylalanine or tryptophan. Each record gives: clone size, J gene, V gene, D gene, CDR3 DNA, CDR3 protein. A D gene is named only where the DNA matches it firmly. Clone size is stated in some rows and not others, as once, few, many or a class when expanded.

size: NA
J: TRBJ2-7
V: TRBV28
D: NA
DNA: TGTGCCAGCAGTTTATACTCCCGAGGACAAAGCTCCTACGAGCAGTACTTC
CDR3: CASSLYSRGQSSYEQYF

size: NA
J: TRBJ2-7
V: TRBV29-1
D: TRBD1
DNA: TGCAGCGTTGCGACAGGGGTGTACGAGCAGTACTTC
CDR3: CSVATGVYEQYF

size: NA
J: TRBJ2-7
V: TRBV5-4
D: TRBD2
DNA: TGTGCCAGCAGCTTGGGTGGGACTAGCGGAACCTACGAGCAGTACTTC
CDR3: CASSLGGTSGTYEQYF

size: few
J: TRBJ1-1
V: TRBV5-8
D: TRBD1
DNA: TGTGCCAGCAGCTGGGACAGGATGAACACTGAAGCTTTCTTT
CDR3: CASSWDRMNTEAFF

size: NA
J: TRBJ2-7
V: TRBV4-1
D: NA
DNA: TGCGCCAGCAGCCAAGATCTTTTCAGGGTCCACGAGCAGTACTTC
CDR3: CASSQDLFRVHEQYF

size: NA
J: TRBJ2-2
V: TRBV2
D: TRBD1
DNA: TGTGCCAGCGACCACCGGGACAGCGAACGAACGAACACCGGGGAGCTGTTTTTT
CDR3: CASDHRDSERTNTGELFF

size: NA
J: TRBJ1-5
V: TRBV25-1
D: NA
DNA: TGTGCCAGCAGTGTTGGGGGTGCAAATCAGCCCCAGCATTTT
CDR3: CASSVGGANQPQHF

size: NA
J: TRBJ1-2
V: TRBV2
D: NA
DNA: TGTGCCAGCCTCACCGGGGAGTGGTACTATGGCTACACCTTC
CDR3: CASLTGEWYYGYTF

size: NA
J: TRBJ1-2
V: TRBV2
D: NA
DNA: TGTGCCACCCAGATGGGCCAGGGGCCGGGCTATGGCTACACCTTC
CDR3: CATQMGQGPGYGYTF

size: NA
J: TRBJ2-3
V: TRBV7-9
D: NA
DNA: TGTGCCAGCAGCTTAGAACCGGGGGATAGGTATTTT
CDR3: CASSLEPGDRYF

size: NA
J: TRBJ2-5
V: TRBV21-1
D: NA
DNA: TGTGCCAGCAACGTCCTACAGGGCTCGGGGGAGACCCAGTACTTC
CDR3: CASNVLQGSGETQYF

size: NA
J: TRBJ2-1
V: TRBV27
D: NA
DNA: TGTGCCAGCAGTTTACAACTAGACAATGAGCAGTTCTTC
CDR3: CASSLQLDNEQFF

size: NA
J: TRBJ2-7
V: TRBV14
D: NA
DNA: TGTGCCAGCAGTGATTCCCCGGCAGGGGCCTACGAGCAGTACTTC
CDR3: CASSDSPAGAYEQYF

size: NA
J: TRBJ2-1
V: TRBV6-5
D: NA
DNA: TGTGCCAGCAGCGTGGGCGGTGGCTCCTACAATGAGCAGTTCTTC
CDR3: CASSVGGGSYNEQFF

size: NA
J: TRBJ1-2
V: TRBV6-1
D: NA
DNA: TGTGCCAGCAGGCTCCAGGTTACCTATGGCTACACCTTC
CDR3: CASRLQVTYGYTF

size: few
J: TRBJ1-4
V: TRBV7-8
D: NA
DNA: TGTGCCAGCAGCCCCAACCGGGACACTGAAAAACTGTTTTTT
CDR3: CASSPNRDTEKLFF

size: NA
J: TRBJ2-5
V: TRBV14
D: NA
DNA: TGTGCCAGCAGCCAAGTCCGTGTGGGCTGGGAGACCCAGTACTTC
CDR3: CASSQVRVGWETQYF

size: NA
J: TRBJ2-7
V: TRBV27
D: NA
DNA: TGTGCCAGCACCCATCAGGGGGGCGACGAGCAGTACTTC
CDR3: CASTHQGGDEQYF

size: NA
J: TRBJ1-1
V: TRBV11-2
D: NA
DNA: TGTGCCAGCAGCTTAAGGGCGTCTGAAGCTTTCTTT
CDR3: CASSLRASEAFF

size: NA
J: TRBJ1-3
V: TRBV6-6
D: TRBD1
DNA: TGTGCCAGCAGTTTTAGTACAGGGGAGACTGGAAACACCATATATTTT
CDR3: CASSFSTGETGNTIYF

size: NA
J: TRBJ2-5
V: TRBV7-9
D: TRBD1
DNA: TGTGCCAGCAGAACAGGGGGCGAAGAGACCCAGTACTTC
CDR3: CASRTGGEETQYF

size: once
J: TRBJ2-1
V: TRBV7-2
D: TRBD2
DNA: TGTGCCAGCAGCTTATTTCCTAGCGGGGGTAATGAGCAGTTCTTC
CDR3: CASSLFPSGGNEQFF

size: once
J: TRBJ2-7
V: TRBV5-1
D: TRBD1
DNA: TGCGCCAGCAGCTTGGGAACAGGGGGCTACGAGCAGTACTTC
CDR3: CASSLGTGGYEQYF

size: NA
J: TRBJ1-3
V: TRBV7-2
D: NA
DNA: TGTGCCAGCAGCCCGGGACACGGAAGTGGAAACACCATATATTTT
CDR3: CASSPGHGSGNTIYF

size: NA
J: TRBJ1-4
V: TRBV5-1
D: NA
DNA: TGCGCCAGCGTACAGGAAAGTGCAACTAATGAAAAACTGTTTTTT
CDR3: CASVQESATNEKLFF

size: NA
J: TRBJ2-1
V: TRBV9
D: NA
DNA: TGTGCCAGCAGCGACCAGACTGGTGACAATGAGCAGTTCTTC
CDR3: CASSDQTGDNEQFF

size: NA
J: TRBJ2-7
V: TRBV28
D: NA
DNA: TGTGCCAGCAGTTTGTCCGTGACAAACTCCTACGAGCAGTACTTC
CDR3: CASSLSVTNSYEQYF

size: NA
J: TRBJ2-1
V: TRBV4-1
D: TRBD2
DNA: TGCGCCAGCAGCCAAGAACCGGGACTAGCGAGAACAAATGAGCAGTTCTTC
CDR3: CASSQEPGLARTNEQFF

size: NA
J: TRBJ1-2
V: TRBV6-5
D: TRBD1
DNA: TGTGCCAGCAGTCAAAACCCCGGGACAGTCGGCTACACCTTC
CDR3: CASSQNPGTVGYTF

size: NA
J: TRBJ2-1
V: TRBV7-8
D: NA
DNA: TGTGCCAGCAGCCCATTTTCTGGGGGCGCAGGTAATGAGCAGTTCTTC
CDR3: CASSPFSGGAGNEQFF

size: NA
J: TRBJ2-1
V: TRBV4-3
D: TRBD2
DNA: TGCGCCAGCAGCCACCCGGGACTAAACAATGAGCAGTTCTTC
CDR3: CASSHPGLNNEQFF

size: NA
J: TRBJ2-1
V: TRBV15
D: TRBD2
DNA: TGTGCCACCAGCAGACCCCTAGCGGGAGAGGACATTGAGCAGTTCTTC
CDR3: CATSRPLAGEDIEQFF